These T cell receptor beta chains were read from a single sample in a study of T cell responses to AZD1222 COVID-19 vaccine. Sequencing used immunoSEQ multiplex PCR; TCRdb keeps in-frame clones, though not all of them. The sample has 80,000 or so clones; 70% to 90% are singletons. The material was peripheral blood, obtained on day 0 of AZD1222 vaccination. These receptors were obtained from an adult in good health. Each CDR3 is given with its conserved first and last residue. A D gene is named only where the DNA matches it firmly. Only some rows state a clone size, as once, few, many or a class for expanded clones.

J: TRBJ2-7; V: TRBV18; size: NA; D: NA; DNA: TGTGCCAGCTCACCAGCTCGGGAAATCTACGAGCAGTACTTC; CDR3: CASSPAREIYEQYF
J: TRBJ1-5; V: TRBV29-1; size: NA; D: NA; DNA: TGCAGCGTCCTCGCGGGCAATCAGCCCCAGCATTTT; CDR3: CSVLAGNQPQHF
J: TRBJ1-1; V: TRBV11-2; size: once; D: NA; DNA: TGTGCCAGCAGCTTAGATCGGTTTGGGGATCGGCGTGTGGACACTGAAGCTTTCTTT; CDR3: CASSLDRFGDRRVDTEAFF
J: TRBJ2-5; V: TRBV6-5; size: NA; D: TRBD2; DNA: TGTGCCAGCAGGGCCAGCTGGGGACTAGAAGAGACCCAGTACTTC; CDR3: CASRASWGLEETQYF
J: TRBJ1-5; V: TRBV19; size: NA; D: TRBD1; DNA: TGTGCCAGTAGTAACTCCGGGACAGGGACGCCGCCCCAGCATTTT; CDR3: CASSNSGTGTPPQHF
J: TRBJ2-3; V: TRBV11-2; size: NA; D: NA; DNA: TGTGCCAGCAGCTTTTTGGCCCAAGGGAGCTACACTAGCACAGATACGCAGTATTTT; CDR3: CASSFLAQGSYTSTDTQYF
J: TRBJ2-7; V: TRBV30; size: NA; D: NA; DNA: TGTGCCTGGGGGTCCCAACGGGGGTTCCCATACGAGCAGTACTTC; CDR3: CAWGSQRGFPYEQYF
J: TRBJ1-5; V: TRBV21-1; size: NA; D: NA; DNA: TGTGCCAGCAGCATCGACAGGGGAAGGAGCAATCAGCCCCAGCATTTT; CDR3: CASSIDRGRSNQPQHF
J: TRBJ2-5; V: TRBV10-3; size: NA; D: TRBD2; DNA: TGTGCCATCAGGGGAGGGGAGGGAGAGACCCAGTACTTC; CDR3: CAIRGGEGETQYF
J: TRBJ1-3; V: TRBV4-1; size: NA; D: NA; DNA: TGCGCCAGCAGTCGTCAGGGTTTAGGTGGAAACACCATATATTTT; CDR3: CASSRQGLGGNTIYF
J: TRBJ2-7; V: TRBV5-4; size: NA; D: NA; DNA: TGTGCCAGCAGCCCCGTACGGGAGCGGACCTACGAGCAGTACTTC; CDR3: CASSPVRERTYEQYF
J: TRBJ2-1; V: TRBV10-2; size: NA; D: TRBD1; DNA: TGCGCCAGCGCCCAGGGGGCGTGGAATGAGCAGTTCTTC; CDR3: CASAQGAWNEQFF
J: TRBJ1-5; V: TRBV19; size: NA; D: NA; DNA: TGTGCCAGTGCTGCGACAGTCTATCAGCCCCAGCATTTT; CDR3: CASAATVYQPQHF
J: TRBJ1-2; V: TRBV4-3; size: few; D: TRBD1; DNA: TGCGCCAGCAGCCAAGTCGACAGGGTCCCTGGCTACACCTTC; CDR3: CASSQVDRVPGYTF
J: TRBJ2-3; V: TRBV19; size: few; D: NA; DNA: TGTGCCAGTAGCCAACAGCCAGCTACGCAGTATTTT; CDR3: CASSQQPATQYF
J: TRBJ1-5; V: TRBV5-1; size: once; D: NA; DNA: TGCGCCAGCAGCCGAACTGGGGCGAGCAATCAGCCCCAGCATTTT; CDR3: CASSRTGASNQPQHF
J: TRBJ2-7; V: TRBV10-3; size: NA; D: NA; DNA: TGTGCCATCGGTCCCTATTCCTACGAGCAGTACTTC; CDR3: CAIGPYSYEQYF
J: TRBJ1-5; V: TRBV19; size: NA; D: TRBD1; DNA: TGTGCCAGTTCCCAGCAGGGGGGTGGCAATCAGCCCCAGCATTTT; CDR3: CASSQQGGGNQPQHF
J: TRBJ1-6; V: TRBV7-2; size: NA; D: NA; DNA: TGTGCCAGCAGCTCAACACCTTCACCCCTCCACTTT; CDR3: CASSSTPSPLHF
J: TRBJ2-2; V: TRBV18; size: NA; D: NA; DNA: TGTGCCAGCTCACTGGGACTTCTCACCGGGGAGCTGTTTTTT; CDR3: CASSLGLLTGELFF
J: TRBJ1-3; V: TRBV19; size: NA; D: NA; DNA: TGTGCCAGTAGCGGATCAGAGGGCTCTGGAAACACCATATATTTT; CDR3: CASSGSEGSGNTIYF
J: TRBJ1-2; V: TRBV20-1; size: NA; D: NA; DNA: TGCAGTGCTTGGACCGAGGGCTACACCTTC; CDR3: CSAWTEGYTF
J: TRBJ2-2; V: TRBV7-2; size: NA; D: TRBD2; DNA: TGTGCCAGCAGCAACCGAGAGGGACTAGCCGGGGAGCTGTTTTTT; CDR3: CASSNREGLAGELFF
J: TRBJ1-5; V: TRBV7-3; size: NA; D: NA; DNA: TGTGCCAGCAGCCCCGGACAGCTAAATAGCAATCAGCCCCAGCATTTT; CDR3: CASSPGQLNSNQPQHF
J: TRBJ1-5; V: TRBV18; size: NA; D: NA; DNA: TGTGCCAGCTCACCATTCGGGGAAAATCAGCCCCAGCATTTT; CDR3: CASSPFGENQPQHF
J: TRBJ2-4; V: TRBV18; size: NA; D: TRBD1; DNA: TGTGCCAGCTCACCACCGGGACAGGGGACGGTTATCGTCTTC; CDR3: CASSPPGQGTVIVF
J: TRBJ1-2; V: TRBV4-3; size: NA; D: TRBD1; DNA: TGCGCCAGCAGCCAACAGTCGACAGGGAACTATGGCTACACCTTC; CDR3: CASSQQSTGNYGYTF
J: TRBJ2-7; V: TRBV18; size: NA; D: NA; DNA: TGTGCCAGCTCACCATGGCAGGGACCCTACGAGCAGTACTTC; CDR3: CASSPWQGPYEQYF
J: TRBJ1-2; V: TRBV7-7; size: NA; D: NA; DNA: TGTGCTAGCAGCTTATTTGCCCACAGGAGCCGCGGGAACTATGGCTACACCTTC; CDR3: CASSLFAHRSRGNYGYTF
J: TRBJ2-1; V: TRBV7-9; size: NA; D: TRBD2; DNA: TGTGCCAGCAGCTTGAGGAGACTAGCGGAGACGGGGGAGCAGTTCTTC; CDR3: CASSLRRLAETGEQFF
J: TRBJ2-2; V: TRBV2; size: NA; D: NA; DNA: TGTGCCAGCGTTCCGTGGGGCGCCGGGGAGCTGTTTTTT; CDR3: CASVPWGAGELFF
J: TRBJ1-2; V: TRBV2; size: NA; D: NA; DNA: TGTGCCAGCAGGAGGGACTTGGACTATGGCTACACCTTC; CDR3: CASRRDLDYGYTF
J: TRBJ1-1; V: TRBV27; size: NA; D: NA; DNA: TGTGCCAGCAGCGGAGGACCCACTGAAGCTTTCTTT; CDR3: CASSGGPTEAFF
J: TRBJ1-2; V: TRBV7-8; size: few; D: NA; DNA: TGTGCCAGCAGCCAACCCGGGCCTCGGGCGTCCTACACCTTC; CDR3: CASSQPGPRASYTF
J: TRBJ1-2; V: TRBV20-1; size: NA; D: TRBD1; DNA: TGCAGTGCCTCGACAGGGGAAGGCTACACCTTC; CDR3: CSASTGEGYTF
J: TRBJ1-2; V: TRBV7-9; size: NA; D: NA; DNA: TGTGCCAGCAGCTCCCAGGAAGGGGGTGGCTACACCTTC; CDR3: CASSSQEGGGYTF
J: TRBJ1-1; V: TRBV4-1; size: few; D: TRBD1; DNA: TGCGCCAGCAGCCAAGACAGGACAGGGGTTTTGTTGTCCACTGAAGCTTTCTTT; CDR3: CASSQDRTGVLLSTEAFF
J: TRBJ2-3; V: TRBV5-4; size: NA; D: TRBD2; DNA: TGTGCCAGCAGCTATCTAGCGGGAGGCTTCACAGATACGCAGTATTTT; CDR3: CASSYLAGGFTDTQYF
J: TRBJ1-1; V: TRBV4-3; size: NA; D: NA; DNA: TGCGCCAGCAGCCAGGGACCAAACACTGAAGCTTTCTTT; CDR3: CASSQGPNTEAFF
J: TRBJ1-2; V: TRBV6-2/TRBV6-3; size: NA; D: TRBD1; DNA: TGTGCCAGCAGTTACACACAGGGGGCGAGAGGCTACACCTTC; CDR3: CASSYTQGARGYTF
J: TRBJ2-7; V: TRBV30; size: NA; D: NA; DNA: TGTGCCTGGAGTCATCCAGACGAGCAGTACTTC; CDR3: CAWSHPDEQYF
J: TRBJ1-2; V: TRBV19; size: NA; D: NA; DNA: TGTGCCAGTAGCCCCGGGACTGCGAGGGACTATGGCTACACCTTC; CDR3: CASSPGTARDYGYTF